The TCR beta chain under discussion was sequenced for a study of blood T cell repertoires in COVID-19 (dated by TCRdb to the early 2020s). With regard to the full study: Samples covering the acute and convalescent phases of COVID-19 were provided by collaborators in the United States, Italy and Spain. The material from the prospective study consisted of cDNA or gDNA derived from T cells, B-cell-depleted T cells, or PBMCs. Subjects who had been exposed to COVID-19, were actively infected with it, or had recovered from it provided the deeply sampled blood TCRbeta repertoires that made up the dataset. A freely available public database, intended as a resource for researchers studying the immune response to SARS-CoV-2, is where the repertoires were released. The samples were drawn from two sources: the first 160 participants of the ongoing ImmuneRACE study, and 950 to 1,500 subjects contributed by 6 global collaborators. Nearly every sample came with metadata listing a de-identified subject ID, COVID-19 status, age in years and sex. Where available, HLA class I and class II types were taken from metadata supplied by the sample provider and were not determined by assay-based typing.

The germline V gene provides CDR1 SGHTA and CDR2 FQGTGA. The CDR3 covers 13 residues, taking in both the cysteine and the phenylalanine. Of all the DNA, just the CDR3 is kept, 39 bases in frame from base 1. V loses 3 bases of germline sequence and J loses 2 bases, and the interval between the two ends is 7 bases. In the prospective study, participants were roughly 18 to 95 years old, resided in about 25 geographic areas of the United States, and were enrolled through a virtual design. To assign participants to cohorts, the prospective study relied on clinical history that participants themselves reported in a screening survey and a study questionnaire. For ImmuneRACE Cohort 3, a participant was defined as recovered based on two consecutive negative NP/OP PCR tests, clearance by a healthcare professional, or resolution of symptoms. In the prospective study, mobile phlebotomists collected whole blood, serum and a nasopharyngeal or oropharyngeal swab from each participant. Over a roughly two-month period, participants in the prospective study had the option of providing additional blood draws and questionnaires. Before DNA extraction, prospective study blood samples were shipped either frozen or at room temperature.

Broader findings and caveats from the paper: The quantity of clinical and demographic metadata differed by source and by participant and was supplied without curation.

Note on this clone: Its recognized antigen is unknown. Within one base of it there is no much larger clone, and no base qualities were kept.

TCRbeta CDR3 regions were amplified from genomic DNA by means of the immunoSEQ Assay, a bias-controlled multiplex PCR. The study's own analysis went as follows. The number of nucleated cells in each sample was estimated from the amplification of reference gene primers within the assay. To quantify the absolute abundance of each unique TCRbeta CDR3 rearrangement, sequence reads were collapsed and filtered. Productive Simpson clonality was computed per sample as the square root of Simpson's diversity index over productive rearrangements. TCRdb's version of the immuneACCESS table is confined to in-frame rearrangements and falls short of the full clone set. An unresolved V gene accounts for under half of the shortfall where checked; the remainder is of unknown origin. The V and J calls and clone size were taken over from that table, and D and trimming were inferred from the DNA. In all, the sample holds 310,000 or so clones, and approximately 91% of those were seen once. Together, the top ten hold 9.5% of the sample.

Sequencing was done on a sample of PBMCs or T cells enriched from blood (not recorded which). The clonotype comes from a woman aged 40-49 years who had recovered from COVID-19. The chain uses TRBV7-3 and TRBJ1-1, with the D gene not clear enough to name. The CDR3 protein: CASSLTQNTEAFF. In nucleotides, the sequence is TGTGCCAGCAGCTTGACTCAAAACACTGAAGCTTTCTTT. Joined to the reference TRBV7-3 and TRBJ1-1 proteins, this CDR3 gives the full variable domain: GAGVSQTPSNKVTEKGKYVELRCDPISGHTALYWYRQSLGQGPEFLIYFQGTGAADDSGLPNDRFFAVRPEGSVSTLKIQRTERGDSAVYLCASSLTQNTEAFFGQGTRLTVV.